The 30 T cell receptor beta chains below all came from one sample that was sequenced in a study of blood T cell repertoires in COVID-19. The repertoire was sequenced with immunoSEQ multiplex PCR; TCRdb's copy has only in-frame clones and lacks some. The table lists tens of thousands of clones, about three quarters of them singletons. Sequencing input: peripheral blood. These receptors were obtained from a woman aged 80 or over with active or convalescent COVID-19.

This chain uses TRBV6-1 with TRBJ1-4, with a tentative D call TRBD1 (6 bases). CDR3 size: 15 residues. Germline V gene sequence: CDR1 MNHNS, CDR2 SASEGT. Trimming took 2 bases from V and 8 from J, leaving 15 bases between them. CDR3 nucleotides: TGTGCCAGCAGTGAACCAGGGGTGGGAAAGGAAAAACTGTTTTTT. It translates to CASSEPGVGKEKLFF.

The chain has TRBV21-1 and TRBJ2-3; the table's TRBD2 call for D was not verified on the DNA. TRBV21-1 is a pseudogene segment. This CDR3 is 16 amino acids long. The CDR3 nucleotides are TGTGCCAGCATCAAACTAGCGGGGGGGAACTTGGATACGCAGTATTTT. The encoded protein is CASIKLAGGNLDTQYF.

The chain links TRBV16 to TRBJ1-2; TRBD1 matches at 8 bases. This CDR3 spans 12 amino acids. V lost 4 bases and J lost 8; bases outside the gene matches: 3. Germline lookup yields CDR1 KGHSY and CDR2 FQNENV. CDR3 nucleotides: TGTGCCAGCAGCCGGACAGGGACCGGCTACACCTTC. Protein: CASSRTGTGYTF.

The CDR3 spells CASHRTGGFTEAFF. CDR3 nucleotide sequence: TGTGCCAGCCATAGAACAGGGGGCTTCACTGAAGCTTTCTTT. The rearrangement joins TRBV19 to TRBJ1-1, with 9 positions matching TRBD1. The germline CDR1 and CDR2 sequences are LNHDA and SQIVND (reference sequence). CDR3 length equals 14 residues. V lost 9 bases, J lost 4 bases, and 9 bases stayed unmatched.

The chain combines TRBV7-2 with TRBJ1-1, with D maybe TRBD1 (5 bases). Trimming left V 5 bases short and J 1 base short, with 14 bases between. This CDR3 has 15 residues. CDR1 is SGHTA and CDR2 is FQGNSA in the germline V gene. The CDR3 is CASSNGADKNTEAFF. In DNA form, the CDR3 reads TGTGCCAGCAGCAACGGTGCGGACAAGAACACTGAAGCTTTCTTT.

The chain links TRBV25-1 to TRBJ1-2, with 9 positions matching TRBD1. Per the germline V gene, CDR1 is MGHDK and CDR2 is SYGVNS. The CDR3 has 13 amino acids. After removal of 9 bases from V and 6 bases from J, the junction contained 8 bases not matched to a gene. CDR3 amino acids: CAREQTGGHGYTF. The CDR3 nucleotides read TGTGCCAGAGAACAGACAGGGGGACATGGCTACACCTTC.

V usage is TRBV6-2 or TRBV6-3 and J usage is TRBJ2-7, with 7 bases lining up with TRBD1. The CDR3 extends over 15 amino acids. Germline CDR1 reads MNHEY; CDR2 reads SVGEGT. V lost 4 bases, J lost 2 bases, and 8 bases stayed unmatched. CDR3 nucleotides: TGTGCCAGCAGTTTTGACAGGGAGATCACCTACGAGCAGTACTTC. Encoded protein: CASSFDREITYEQYF.

The chain employs TRBV21-1 and TRBJ1-4; whether TRBD1, the table's D call, matches the DNA was not checked. TRBV21-1 has pseudogene status. The CDR3 covers 22 residues. The CDR3 loop is CASSKKNHFLGSKAATNEKLFF. Here the CDR3 DNA reads TGTGCCAGCAGCAAAAAGAACCACTTCCTGGGCAGTAAGGCTGCAACTAATGAAAAACTGTTTTTT.

The count of this clone is one. The CDR3 protein is CASSPRQGVTYGYTF. In nucleotides, the CDR3 is TGTGCCAGCAGCCCGAGACAGGGGGTAACTTATGGCTACACCTTC. The gene calls are TRBV7-6 and TRBJ1-2; 9 bases match TRBD1. With V trimmed by 5 bases and J by 5 bases, 9 bases remained unmatched. The CDR3 has 15 amino acids. Germline V gene sequence: CDR1 SGHVS, CDR2 FNYEAQ. The full variable domain, its missing parts supplied by reference TRBV7-6 and TRBJ1-2, is GAGVSQSPRYKVTKRGQDVALRCDPISGHVSLYWYRQALGQGPEFLTYFNYEAQQDKSGLPNDRFSAERPEGSISTLTIQRTEQRDSAMYRCASSPRQGVTYGYTFGSGTRLTVV.

This sequence joins TRBV3-1 (or the pseudogene TRBV3-2) and TRBJ2-4, with a weak D call TRBD1 (6 bases). The CDR3 spans 12 residues. The germline V gene encodes CDR1 LGHDT and CDR2 YNNKEL (reference sequence). The ends were cut back, 4 bases at V and 8 bases at J, with 9 bases in the middle. The CDR3 nucleotides read TGTGCCAGCAGCCTCAACAGGGACATTCAGTACTTC. Its translation is CASSLNRDIQYF.

The chain recombines TRBV6-5 with TRBJ2-2; 10 bases are shared with TRBD1. After removal of 0 bases from V and 6 bases from J, the junction contained 4 bases not matched to a gene. CDR1 is MNHEY and CDR2 is SVGAGI in the germline V gene. The CDR3 runs 16 residues. The CDR3 spells CASSYSGTGDAGELFF. The DNA of the CDR3 is TGTGCCAGCAGTTACTCCGGGACAGGGGACGCCGGGGAGCTGTTTTTT.

The genes are TRBV7-2 and TRBJ2-7, with D possibly being TRBD2 (5 bases). V was shortened by 4 bases and J by 3 bases, with 19 bases between the two germline ends. The V gene's germline CDR1 is SGHTA and CDR2 FQGNSA. CDR3 length equals 16 residues. CDR3 loop: CASSSYENPGVYEQYF. The CDR3 DNA follows: TGTGCCAGCAGCTCTTACGAGAACCCCGGGGTCTACGAGCAGTACTTC.

The genes are TRBV30 and TRBJ1-3; D may be TRBD1 (5 bases). Trimming pared 4 bases from V and 0 bases from J, leaving 13 bases between. Looked up from germline, CDR1 is GTSNPN and CDR2 is SVGIG (reference sequence). The CDR3 loop spans 15 amino acids. The CDR3, as DNA: TGTGCCTGGACCCGGGGGGACCGCTCTGGAAACACCATATATTTT. It translates to CAWTRGDRSGNTIYF.

In this sample, this clone turned up a few times. In nucleotides, the CDR3 is TGTGCCAGCAGCCCCCAGGGGGGCACCGGACACAATGAGCAGTTCTTC. This sequence encodes CASSPQGGTGHNEQFF. V and J are TRBV7-9 and TRBJ2-1, with D possibly being TRBD1 (7 bases). The CDR3 totals 16 residues. Trimming took 5 bases from V and 5 from J, leaving 19 bases between them. Per germline, CDR1 SEHNR and CDR2 FQNEAQ (reference sequence).

The chain employs TRBV27 and TRBJ2-7; D might be TRBD1 (6 bases). Germline CDR1 is MNHEY and CDR2 is SMNVEV (reference sequence). The V and J ends lost 7 bases and 5 bases respectively, with 18 bases between them. The CDR3 length is 14 residues. The CDR3 loop reads CASKKTQGPHEQYF. As DNA, the CDR3 is TGTGCCAGCAAAAAAACCCAGGGGCCCCACGAGCAGTACTTC.

The chain carries TRBV12-5 and TRBJ2-1; possible D gene TRBD2, 6 bases. Trimming took 3 bases from V and 7 from J, leaving 13 bases between them. This CDR3 has 14 residues. Germline V gene sequence: CDR1 LGHNT, CDR2 FRNRAP. The CDR3 protein is CASGFLPGENEQFF. In DNA form, the CDR3 reads TGTGCTAGTGGTTTCCTCCCGGGGGAGAATGAGCAGTTCTTC.

V is TRBV12-3 or TRBV12-4 and J is TRBJ1-1, with 8 bases lining up with TRBD1. Trimming took 6 bases from V and 4 from J; bases not matched to a gene: 4. The CDR3 spans 13 residues. Written as DNA, the CDR3 is TGTGCCAGCAGGCGGACAGGGATCACTGAAGCTTTCTTT. This encodes CASRRTGITEAFF.

The rearrangement uses TRBV5-4 and TRBJ2-7; 7 bases are shared with TRBD2. Trimming removed 0 bases from V and 0 bases from J; junction bases left unmatched: 3. Per germline, CDR1 SGHNT and CDR2 YYREEE (reference sequence). CDR3 length: 15 amino acids. The CDR3 DNA reads TGTGCCAGCAGCTTGGATCTAGCGGACTCCTACGAGCAGTACTTC. This encodes CASSLDLADSYEQYF.

The gene calls are TRBV15 and TRBJ1-2; 10 bases line up with TRBD1. V dropped 7 bases and J dropped 6; count of bases not matched to a gene: 20. CDR3 size: 18 residues. Per germline, CDR1 LNHNV and CDR2 YYDKDF (reference sequence). This CDR3 reads CATTALRETSGTGDGYTF. Here the CDR3 DNA reads TGTGCCACCACCGCCTTACGGGAAACTTCCGGGACAGGGGATGGCTACACCTTC.

This clone showed up many times. The chain carries TRBV20-1 and TRBJ2-1; D is undetermined. CDR1 DFQATT and CDR2 SNEGSKA come from the germline V gene (reference sequence). The CDR3 totals 11 residues. The V end was cut by 0 bases, the J end by 12 bases, with 9 bases between. The CDR3 nucleotides are TGCAGTGCTAGAGATCTTGAGCGGCAGTTCTTC. It encodes CSARDLERQFF.

The chain has TRBV5-4 and TRBJ2-2; 7 positions agree with TRBD2. V was pared by 4 bases and J by 2 bases, with 11 bases of the junction left unmatched. Germline V gives CDR1 SGHNT, CDR2 YYREEE (reference sequence). The CDR3 runs 17 residues. CDR3: CASSGGKTSLNTGELFF. The CDR3 nucleotides are TGTGCCAGCAGCGGGGGGAAGACTAGCCTTAACACCGGGGAGCTGTTTTTT.

This rearrangement joins TRBV5-6 to TRBJ2-3, with TRBD1 matching over 9 bases. Germline V lookup: CDR1 SGHDT, CDR2 YYEEEE. The CDR3 covers 15 residues. With V trimmed by 3 bases and J by 1 base, 3 bases remained unmatched. The DNA of the CDR3 is TGTGCCAGCAGCTACTGGACAGGGGGCACAGATACGCAGTATTTT. Its protein product is CASSYWTGGTDTQYF.

The chain has TRBV14 and TRBJ1-2; TRBD1 is a possible D gene (5 bases). The CDR3 runs to 13 residues. From germline, CDR1 is SGHDN and CDR2 FVKESK. V was cut by 6 bases and J by 6 bases, with 14 bases left in between. The CDR3 spells CASRFVRAHGYTF. The DNA of the CDR3 is TGTGCCAGCAGGTTTGTCAGGGCACATGGCTACACCTTC.

The V call is TRBV6-5, the J call TRBJ2-3; D is unclear. V was pared by 6 bases and J by 2 bases, with 6 bases between. CDR3 size: 12 residues. Germline lookup yields CDR1 MNHEY and CDR2 SVGAGI. The CDR3 region has the DNA TGTGCCAGCAGCTCTACCACAGATACGCAGTATTTT. It encodes CASSSTTDTQYF.

The CDR3 spells CATGRGAGDYGYTF. The CDR3 DNA reads TGTGCCACAGGCAGGGGTGCGGGGGACTATGGCTACACCTTC. The gene calls are TRBV10-3 and TRBJ1-2; TRBD1 is a possible D gene (6 bases). Trimming stripped 10 bases from V and 3 bases from J, with 18 bases between. CDR1 ENHRY and CDR2 SYGVKD come from the germline V gene. This CDR3 has 14 amino acids.

This clone was observed once. The chain employs TRBV5-6 and TRBJ2-7; no clear D gene. V lost 1 base, J lost 5 bases, and 10 bases lay in between. The V gene's germline CDR1 is SGHDT and CDR2 YYEEEE. The CDR3 runs 13 residues. CDR3 sequence (DNA): TGTGCCAGCAGCTTGAGGCGGCTCCACGAGCAGTACTTC. It codes for CASSLRRLHEQYF.

This clone turned up a few times. The chain couples TRBV27 to TRBJ1-4, with a tentative D call TRBD1 (6 bases). V was shortened by 5 bases and J by 6 bases, with 19 bases between the two germline ends. The CDR3 is made up of 16 amino acids. Germline CDR1 MNHEY, CDR2 SMNVEV (reference sequence). The CDR3 protein is CASSPPRGGEDEKLFF. In nucleotides, the CDR3 is TGTGCCAGCAGTCCCCCGAGGGGGGGGGAGGATGAAAAACTGTTTTTT.

This clone was seen just once. V usage is TRBV6-6 and J usage is TRBJ2-5, with 10 bases aligning to TRBD1. This CDR3 region has 18 residues. CDR1 and CDR2 from the germline V gene are MNHNY and SVGAGI (reference sequence). Trimming removed 5 bases from V and 5 bases from J; junction bases left unmatched: 17. CDR3 loop: CASSPWGPGTGDDETQYF. CDR3 nucleotide sequence: TGTGCCAGCAGTCCTTGGGGTCCCGGGACAGGGGACGACGAGACCCAGTACTTC.

The chain employs TRBV9 and TRBJ1-6, with TRBD1 matching 10 bases. The J segment lost 3 bases and the V segment lost 4 bases, leaving 7 bases of the junction unmatched. Per germline, CDR1 SGDLS and CDR2 YYNGEE. The CDR3 loop spans 17 amino acids. In DNA form, the CDR3 reads TGTGCCAGCAGCCCAAACCGGGACAGGGGCTATAATTCACCCCTCCACTTT. Protein product: CASSPNRDRGYNSPLHF. Full variable domain (missing parts from reference TRBV9 and TRBJ1-6): DSGVTQTPKHLITATGQRVTLRCSPRSGDLSVYWYQQSLDQGLQFLIQYYNGEERAKGNILERFSAQQFPDLHSELNLSSLELGDSALYFCASSPNRDRGYNSPLHFGNGTRLTVT.

The chain's CDR3 is CASSLVGGEYNEQFF. CDR3 coding DNA: TGCGCCAGCAGCTTGGTGGGGGGAGAATACAATGAGCAGTTCTTC. This chain joins TRBV5-1 and TRBJ2-1; a weak D match, TRBD2 (6 bases). Trimming shortened V by 0 bases and J by 4 bases, and 11 bases separated the two germline ends. Germline lookup yields CDR1 SGHRS and CDR2 YFSETQ. The CDR3 loop spans 15 amino acids.